One and the same sample provided the 18 T cell receptor beta chains below, sequenced in a study of blood T cell repertoires in COVID-19. Sequencing used immunoSEQ multiplex PCR; TCRdb keeps in-frame clones, though not all of them. The sample carries over 300,000 clones, 83% recorded once. Sequencing input: peripheral blood. These receptors all come from a woman in her forties or fifties with acute or convalescent COVID-19.

J is TRBJ2-2 and V is TRBV11-1; 12 bases are a match to TRBD2. The CDR3 is 16 residues long. J lost 6 bases, V lost 2 bases, and 4 bases had no gene match. CDR1 and CDR2 from the germline V gene are SGHAT and FQDESV (reference sequence). The CDR3, as DNA: TGTGCCAGCAGCTTAAGGAGACTAGCGGGAGCCGGGGAGCTGTTTTTT. Translated, it gives CASSLRRLAGAGELFF.

The chain employs TRBV15 and TRBJ2-1, with 8 bases fitting TRBD2. Germline assignment: CDR1 LNHNV and CDR2 YYDKDF (reference sequence). The CDR3 has 16 residues. Trimming took 1 base from V and 0 from J; bases not matched to a gene: 2. The CDR3 region is CATSRALAASYNEQFF. The CDR3 DNA is TGTGCCACCAGCAGAGCACTAGCGGCCTCCTACAATGAGCAGTTCTTC.

This chain joins TRBV7-2 and TRBJ2-1, with 11 bases identical to TRBD2. The germline gives CDR1 SGHTA, CDR2 FQGNSA. The CDR3 extends over 16 amino acids. Losses at the gene ends were 4 bases for V and 6 bases for J; bases not matched to a gene: 8. The CDR3 coding sequence is TGTGCCAGCAGCTATTTTAGCGGGGGGGCGAGCAATGAGCAGTTCTTC. Protein: CASSYFSGGASNEQFF.

The rearrangement uses TRBV15 and TRBJ1-5; 9 bases agree with TRBD1. Germline V lookup: CDR1 LNHNV, CDR2 YYDKDF (reference sequence). The CDR3 totals 17 residues. The ends lost 5 bases at V and 7 bases at J; junction bases unmatched: 15. The CDR3 protein is CATSGPRTGGAIQPQHF. CDR3 nucleotide sequence: TGTGCCACCAGCGGGCCCCGCACAGGGGGCGCGATCCAGCCCCAGCATTTT.

Only one count was recorded for this clone. The chain links TRBV6-5 to TRBJ2-5; 7 bases agree with TRBD1. The CDR3 extends over 15 amino acids. Germline values: CDR1 MNHEY, CDR2 SVGAGI. Trimming at V came to 0 bases and at J to 4 bases, leaving 5 bases not matched to a gene. As DNA, the CDR3 is TGTGCCAGCAGTTACTCCGGGACAGAGCCAGAGACCCAGTACTTC. Translation: CASSYSGTEPETQYF.

The V gene is TRBV6-5, the J gene TRBJ1-2; tentative D call: TRBD1 (5 bases). With 2 bases removed from V and 3 bases from J, the gap between germline ends came to 10 bases. This CDR3 has 14 amino acids. Germline CDR1 and CDR2: MNHEY and SVGAGI. The CDR3 sequence: CASSYGGVDYGYTF. The CDR3 DNA reads TGTGCCAGCAGTTACGGGGGGGTGGACTATGGCTACACCTTC.

The chain couples TRBV18 to TRBJ2-7, with 9 bases that match TRBD1. The ends lost 3 bases at V and 0 bases at J; junction bases unmatched: 3. CDR1 and CDR2 from the germline V gene are KGHSH and LQKENI. This CDR3 spans 15 amino acids. The CDR3 sequence is CASSPGQGRSYEQYF. CDR3 bases: TGTGCCAGCTCACCTGGACAGGGGCGCTCCTACGAGCAGTACTTC.

The chain has TRBV6-2 or TRBV6-3 and TRBJ1-2, with D unresolved. CDR1 MNHEY and CDR2 SVGEGT come from the germline V gene. The CDR3 loop spans 14 amino acids. Trimming removed 6 bases from V and 2 bases from J, with 13 bases in between. DNA of the CDR3: TGTGCCAGCAGCCCCCTGAGGAGAAACTATGGCTACACCTTC. It translates to CASSPLRRNYGYTF.

The chain recombines TRBV30 with TRBJ1-5; D gene ambiguous. CDR1 is GTSNPN and CDR2 is SVGIG in the germline V gene (reference sequence). V was trimmed by 2 bases and J by 6 bases, leaving 14 bases between them. The CDR3 contains 14 residues. The CDR3 region is CAWSYGRNGQPQHF. Written as DNA, the CDR3 is TGTGCCTGGAGTTACGGCAGGAACGGTCAGCCCCAGCATTTT.

V usage is TRBV10-3 and J usage is TRBJ1-3, with a tentative D call TRBD1 (5 bases). The CDR3 runs 16 residues. V was shortened by 2 bases and J by 1 base, with 12 bases between the two germline ends. Germline assignment: CDR1 ENHRY and CDR2 SYGVKD. The CDR3: CAISEVGARSGNTIYF. The DNA of the CDR3 is TGTGCCATCAGTGAGGTTGGGGCGCGATCTGGAAACACCATATATTTT.

The chain recombines TRBV2 with TRBJ1-3; D is unclear. CDR1 and CDR2 from the germline V gene are SNHLY and FYNNEI. The CDR3 has 15 amino acids. Trimming shortened V by 1 base and J by 0 bases, and 7 bases separated the two germline ends. The CDR3 coding sequence is TGTGCCAGCAGTGAAGTGTCCCTCTCTGGAAACACCATATATTTT. Protein: CASSEVSLSGNTIYF.

The CDR3 sequence: CARSLRGAPNEQFF. The CDR3 nucleotides are TGTGCCAGAAGCTTGAGGGGTGCCCCTAATGAGCAGTTCTTC. The chain couples TRBV5-3 to TRBJ2-1; TRBD1 is a possible D gene (5 bases). TRBV5-3 falls under the ORF class, with uncertain function. The CDR3 covers 14 residues. V dropped 1 base and J dropped 7 bases, with 12 bases sitting between them.

This rearrangement joins TRBV7-2 to TRBJ1-1; D possibly corresponds to TRBD1 (6 bases). In germline, CDR1 is SGHTA, CDR2 FQGNSA. The CDR3 loop spans 14 amino acids. V was pared by 2 bases and J by 5 bases, with 12 bases between. CDR3 in DNA: TGTGCCAGCAGCTTAATGGGGGGGACAACTGAAGCTTTCTTT. This codes for CASSLMGGTTEAFF.

This clone came up a few times. The V gene is TRBV10-1, the J gene TRBJ1-1; D is unclear. This CDR3 contains 13 residues. The V end was cut by 0 bases, the J end by 6 bases, with 8 bases between. Germline V gives CDR1 WNHNN, CDR2 SYGVQD (reference sequence). The CDR3 sequence: CASSESRIPEAFF. As DNA, the CDR3 is TGCGCCAGCAGTGAGTCCAGGATCCCTGAAGCTTTCTTT.

The chain joins TRBV11-2 to TRBJ1-1; 7 bases line up with TRBD1. Trimming removed 3 bases from V and 2 bases from J; junction bases left unmatched: 12. Germline CDR1 SGHAT, CDR2 FQNNGV. The CDR3 sequence is 17 residues long. The CDR3 sequence is CASSFPPGTVPNTEAFF. The DNA for the CDR3 is TGTGCCAGCAGCTTTCCCCCTGGGACAGTACCAAACACTGAAGCTTTCTTT. Filled out from reference TRBV11-2 and TRBJ1-1, the complete variable domain reads EAGVAQSPRYKIIEKRQSVAFWCNPISGHATLYWYQQILGQGPKLLIQFQNNGVVDDSQLPKDRFSAERLKGVDSTLKIQPAKLEDSAVYLCASSFPPGTVPNTEAFFGQGTRLTVV.

The chain recombines TRBV5-4 with TRBJ1-1; 7 bases agree with TRBD1. The V and J ends lost 5 bases and 5 bases, in that order; junction bases with no gene match: 12. Germline CDR1 SGHNT, CDR2 YYREEE (reference sequence). CDR3 length: 15 amino acids. The CDR3 DNA sequence: TGTGCCAGCAGGGCGGCCACAGGGGTGAGAACTGAAGCTTTCTTT. As protein: CASRAATGVRTEAFF. Based on the CDR3 plus reference TRBV5-4 and TRBJ1-1, the full variable domain is ETGVTQSPTHLIKTRGQQVTLRCSSQSGHNTVSWYQQALGQGPQFIFQYYREEENGRGNFPPRFSGLQFPNYSSELNVNALELDDSALYLCASRAATGVRTEAFFGQGTRLTVV.

V gene TRBV5-6 combines with J gene TRBJ1-2, with 8 positions matching TRBD1. Germline CDR1 SGHDT, CDR2 YYEEEE. V trimming: 3 bases; J trimming: 4 bases; junction bases outside the gene matches: 5. This CDR3 region has 14 residues. CDR3 coding DNA: TGTGCCAGCAGCTCGGACAGGGTCCCCTATGGCTACACCTTC. This sequence encodes CASSSDRVPYGYTF.

CDR3 DNA sequence: TGCGCCAGCAGCTCGGGACAGGGTGGGCAGCCCCAGCATTTT. It encodes CASSSGQGGQPQHF. J is TRBJ1-5 and V is TRBV5-1; 9 bases are a match to TRBD1. Germline CDR1 SGHRS, CDR2 YFSETQ. This CDR3 spans 14 amino acids. Trimming took 3 bases from V and 7 from J; bases not matched to a gene: 5.